Following are 5 T cell receptor beta chains from one sample sequenced in a study of blood T cell repertoires in COVID-19. The repertoire was sequenced with immunoSEQ multiplex PCR; TCRdb's copy has only in-frame clones and lacks some. Among about 130,000 clones listed, under 85% were seen once. The material sequenced was PBMCs or T cells enriched from blood (not recorded which). These receptors were obtained from a man aged 30-40 years who had recovered from COVID-19.

The chain couples TRBV3-1 (or the pseudogene TRBV3-2) to TRBJ2-7, with 13 bases identical to TRBD2. V lost 3 bases and J lost 1; bases outside the gene matches: 3. Germline CDR1 is LGHDT and CDR2 is YNNKEL (reference sequence). The CDR3 loop spans 16 amino acids. CDR3: CASSQGLAGSSYEQYF. As DNA, the CDR3 is TGTGCCAGCAGCCAGGGACTAGCGGGATCGTCCTACGAGCAGTACTTC.

The chain employs TRBV19 and TRBJ1-1; maybe TRBD1 (6 bases). The CDR3 has 14 amino acids. The V end lost 6 bases, the J end lost 1 base, and 12 bases lay between the germline ends. CDR1 is LNHDA, CDR2 SQIVND, per germline (reference sequence). The CDR3 spells CASSRVTGNTEAFF. For the CDR3, the DNA is TGTGCCAGTAGCCGCGTGACAGGGAACACTGAAGCTTTCTTT. Complete variable domain (other parts from reference TRBV19 and TRBJ1-1): DGGITQSPKYLFRKEGQNVTLSCEQNLNHDAMYWYRQDPGQGLRLIYYSQIVNDFQKGDIAEGYSVSREKKESFPLTVTSAQKNPTAFYLCASSRVTGNTEAFFGQGTRLTVV.

The chain uses TRBV2 and TRBJ1-1, with D unresolved. Trimming left V 3 bases short and J 0 bases short, with 8 bases between. This CDR3 is built from 14 residues. Per the germline V gene, CDR1 is SNHLY and CDR2 is FYNNEI. The CDR3 DNA reads TGTGCCAGCAGTGATCTGGGCATGAACACTGAAGCTTTCTTT. Its translation is CASSDLGMNTEAFF.

This sequence joins TRBV6-5 and TRBJ2-5, with a weak D call TRBD1 (6 bases). V was clipped by 2 bases and J by 5 bases, with 15 bases between them. The CDR3 runs to 15 residues. The germline CDR1 and CDR2 sequences are MNHEY and SVGAGI. The CDR3 loop reads CASSYGDTARETQYF. CDR3 coding DNA: TGTGCCAGCAGTTACGGGGACACCGCTCGGGAGACCCAGTACTTC.

This sequence joins TRBV18 and TRBJ1-4, with D unclear. The CDR3 runs to 15 residues. The germline V gene encodes CDR1 KGHSH and CDR2 LQKENI. Trimming shortened V by 0 bases and J by 7 bases, and 12 bases separated the two germline ends. CDR3 sequence: CASSPPWRAGEKLFF. CDR3 nucleotides: TGTGCCAGCTCACCACCGTGGCGGGCAGGTGAAAAACTGTTTTTT.